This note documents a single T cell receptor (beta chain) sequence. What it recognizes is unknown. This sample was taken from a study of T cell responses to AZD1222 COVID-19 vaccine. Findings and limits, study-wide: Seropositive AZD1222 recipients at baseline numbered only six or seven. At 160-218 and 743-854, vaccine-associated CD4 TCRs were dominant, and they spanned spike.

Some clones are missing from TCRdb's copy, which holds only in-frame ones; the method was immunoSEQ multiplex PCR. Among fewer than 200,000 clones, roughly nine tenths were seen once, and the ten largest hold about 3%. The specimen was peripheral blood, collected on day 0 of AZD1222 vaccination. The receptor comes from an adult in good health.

CDR3 sequence reads: CASSARGHTEAFF. For the CDR3, the DNA is TGTGCCAGCAGTGCGAGAGGGCACACTGAAGCTTTCTTT. The chain employs TRBV12-3 or TRBV12-4 and TRBJ1-1; no clear D gene. Trimming stripped 5 bases from V and 3 bases from J, with 10 bases between. The length of the CDR3 is 13 residues.